This T cell receptor (beta chain) was recovered during a study of blood T cell repertoires in COVID-19. Study details: Acute-phase and convalescent COVID-19 samples originated in the United States, Italy and Spain. PBMCs, B-cell-depleted T cells, or T cells were the source of the cDNA or gDNA that made up the material.

With 6 bases clipped from V and 9 bases from J, the junction kept 12 bases outside the gene matches. The germline CDR1 and CDR2 sequences are MDHEN and SYDVKM. CDR3 length equals 15 residues. TCRdb keeps only in-frame clones here, not all; method: immunoSEQ multiplex PCR. Altogether fewer than 300,000 clones are present, 80% to 95% being singletons, with the ten largest covering 1.1%. The material sequenced was PBMCs or T cells enriched from blood (not recorded which). This clonotype originated in a woman in her twenties or thirties who had recovered from COVID-19. The chain carries TRBV28 and TRBJ1-2; 11 positions agree with TRBD1. CDR3 coding DNA: TGTGCCAGCAGGGCTGAGGGACAGGGGGGAGTGAGCTACACCTTC. Translating it yields CASRAEGQGGVSYTF.